This T cell receptor (beta chain) was retrieved from a study of blood T cell repertoires in COVID-19. Trimming shortened V by 4 bases and J by 2 bases, and 15 bases separated the two germline ends. The CDR3 totals 15 residues. The V gene's germline CDR1 is SGHDT and CDR2 YYEEEE. Clones were sequenced by immunoSEQ multiplex PCR, and TCRdb holds only the in-frame ones, with some missing. The sample shows roughly 250,000 clones, approximately 90% of them seen only once. This clonotype was sampled from a young man with acute or convalescent COVID-19. Sequencing was done on a sample of peripheral blood. V usage is TRBV5-6 and J usage is TRBJ1-2; no definite D call. The CDR3 DNA reads TGTGCCAGCAGCCTGATCTCGGCAGGAAACTATGGCTACACCTTC. It yields the protein CASSLISAGNYGYTF.